Below, 8 T cell receptor beta chains from the same sample are listed, as sequenced in a study of T-cell reconstitution after alpha-beta-depleted transplantation in children. Unique molecular identifiers were used in preparing the TCRbeta library. Each CDR3 protein is one row after TCRdb ran MiXCR on the PCR reads. The profile shows about 640,000 distinct CDR3 sequences, roughly 17% of them singletons. The sequencing used PBMCs from the stem cell graft donor, collected from the stem cell graft. The receptors derive from a human donor who donated a stem cell graft to a child with acute myeloid leukemia.

The genes are TRBV7-9 and TRBJ1-1, with 8 bases identical to TRBD1. The CDR3 is made up of 12 amino acids. In germline, CDR1 is SEHNR, CDR2 FQNEAQ (reference sequence). Trimming removed 5 bases from V and 8 bases from J; junction bases left unmatched: 4. CDR3 region: CASSIGQGEAFF. The CDR3 coding sequence is TGTGCCAGCAGCATCGGACAGGGAGAAGCTTTCTTT.

Here the CDR3 reads CARRENTEAFF. As DNA, the CDR3 is TGTGCCCGGAGGGAGAACACTGAAGCTTTCTTT. The chain carries TRBV24-1 and TRBJ1-1; D is unresolved. This CDR3 has 11 residues. The germline V and J ends were trimmed by 12 bases and 1 base, with 8 bases remaining between them. Germline CDR1 reads KGHDR; CDR2 reads SFDVKD.

The chain carries TRBV20-1 and TRBJ2-2, with 12 bases lining up with TRBD2. V lost 1 base to trimming and J lost 3 bases; unmatched junction nucleotides: 6. This CDR3 comprises 17 residues. Per germline, CDR1 DFQATT and CDR2 SNEGSKA (reference sequence). The DNA for the CDR3 is TGCAGTGCTAGAGGGCTAGCGGGGGGGCACGACACCGGGGAGCTGTTTTTT. Protein product: CSARGLAGGHDTGELFF.

This clonotype was seen a handful of times. The V call is TRBV20-1, the J call TRBJ1-4; 7 nucleotides align to TRBD1. J gave up 6 bases and V 2 bases, and 6 bases lay outside the gene matches. The germline CDR1 and CDR2 sequences are DFQATT and SNEGSKA (reference sequence). CDR3 length: 14 residues. Here the CDR3 reads CSARSPRGDEKLFF. CDR3 sequence (DNA): TGCAGTGCTAGATCGCCCAGGGGGGATGAAAAACTGTTTTTT.

Many counts were recorded for this clonotype. The chain combines TRBV5-1 with TRBJ1-2; 9 bases map to TRBD1. Germline lookup yields CDR1 SGHRS and CDR2 YFSETQ. V dropped 2 bases and J dropped 4; count of bases not matched to a gene: 6. CDR3 length equals 15 residues. CDR3: CASSLPGQGVYGYTF. CDR3 nucleotides: TGCGCCAGCAGCTTACCGGGACAGGGTGTCTATGGCTACACCTTC.

This chain joins TRBV29-1 and TRBJ1-1; D ambiguous. Per germline, CDR1 SQVTM and CDR2 ANQGSEA. The CDR3 contains 13 residues. V gave up 2 bases and J gave up 0 bases, with 7 bases separating them. Here the CDR3 reads CSVERTMNTEAFF. In nucleotides, the CDR3 is TGCAGCGTTGAAAGGACTATGAACACTGAAGCTTTCTTT.

The chain combines TRBV5-1 with TRBJ1-2; 7 nucleotides align to TRBD1. Looked up from germline, CDR1 is SGHRS and CDR2 is YFSETQ. V dropped 3 bases and J dropped 5; count of bases not matched to a gene: 10. The CDR3 loop spans 15 amino acids. CDR3 in amino acids: CASSSTQGRVYGYTF. The CDR3 DNA reads as TGCGCCAGCAGCTCGACACAGGGGAGAGTATATGGCTACACCTTC. The variable domain in full, completed from reference TRBV5-1 and TRBJ1-2, reads KAGVTQTPRYLIKTRGQQVTLSCSPISGHRSVSWYQQTPGQGLQFLFEYFSETQRNKGNFPGRFSGRQFSNSRSEMNVSTLELGDSALYLCASSSTQGRVYGYTFGSGTRLTVV.

In this sample, this clonotype turned up many times. The chain has TRBV6-5 and TRBJ2-7, with 11 bases fitting TRBD2. In germline, CDR1 is MNHEY, CDR2 SVGAGI. J gave up 7 bases and V 0 bases, and 8 bases lay outside the gene matches. The CDR3 spans 16 residues. The CDR3 sequence: CASSYSSSGGAREQYF. In DNA form, the CDR3 reads TGTGCCAGCAGTTACTCGAGTAGCGGGGGGGCGAGGGAGCAGTACTTC.